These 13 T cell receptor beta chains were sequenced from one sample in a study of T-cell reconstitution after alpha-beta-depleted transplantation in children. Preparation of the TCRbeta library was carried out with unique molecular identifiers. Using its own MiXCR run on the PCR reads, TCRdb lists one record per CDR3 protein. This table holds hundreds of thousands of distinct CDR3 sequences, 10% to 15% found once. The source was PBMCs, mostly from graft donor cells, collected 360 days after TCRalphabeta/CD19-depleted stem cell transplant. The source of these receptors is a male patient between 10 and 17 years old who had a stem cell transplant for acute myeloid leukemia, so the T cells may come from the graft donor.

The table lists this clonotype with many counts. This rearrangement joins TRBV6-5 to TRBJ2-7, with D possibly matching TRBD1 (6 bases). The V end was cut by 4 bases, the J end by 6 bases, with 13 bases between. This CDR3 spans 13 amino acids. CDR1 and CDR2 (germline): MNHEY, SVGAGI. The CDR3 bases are TGTGCCAGCAGTTTCGACAGGTTCTCCGAGCAGTACTTC. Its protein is CASSFDRFSEQYF.

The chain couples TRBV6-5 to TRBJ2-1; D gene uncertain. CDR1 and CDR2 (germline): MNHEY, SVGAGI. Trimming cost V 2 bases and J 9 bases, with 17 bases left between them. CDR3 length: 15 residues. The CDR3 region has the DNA TGTGCCAGCAGTTACGTCTTTGTCCCATGGAGTGAGCAGTTCTTC. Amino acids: CASSYVFVPWSEQFF.

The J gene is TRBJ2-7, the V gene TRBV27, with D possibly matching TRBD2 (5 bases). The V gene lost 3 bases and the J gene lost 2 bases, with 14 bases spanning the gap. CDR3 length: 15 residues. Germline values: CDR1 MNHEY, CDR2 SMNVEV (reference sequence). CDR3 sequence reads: CASSFNGVGAYEQYF. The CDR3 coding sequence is TGTGCCAGCAGTTTTAATGGAGTCGGGGCCTACGAGCAGTACTTC.

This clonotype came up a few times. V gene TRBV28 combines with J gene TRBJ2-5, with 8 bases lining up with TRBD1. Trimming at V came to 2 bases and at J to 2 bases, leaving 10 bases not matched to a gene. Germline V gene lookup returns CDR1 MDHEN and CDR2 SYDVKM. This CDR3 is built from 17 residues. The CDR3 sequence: CASSLRTGPYLQETQYF. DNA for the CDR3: TGTGCCAGCAGTTTAAGGACAGGGCCGTATCTACAAGAGACCCAGTACTTC.

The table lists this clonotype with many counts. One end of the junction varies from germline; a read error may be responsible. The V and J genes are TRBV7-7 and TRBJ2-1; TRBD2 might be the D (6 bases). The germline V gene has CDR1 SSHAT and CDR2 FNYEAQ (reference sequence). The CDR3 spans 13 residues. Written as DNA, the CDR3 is TGTGCTAGCAGCTCAGGGTCGGGGGATGAGCAGTTCTTC. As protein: CASSSGSGDEQFF.

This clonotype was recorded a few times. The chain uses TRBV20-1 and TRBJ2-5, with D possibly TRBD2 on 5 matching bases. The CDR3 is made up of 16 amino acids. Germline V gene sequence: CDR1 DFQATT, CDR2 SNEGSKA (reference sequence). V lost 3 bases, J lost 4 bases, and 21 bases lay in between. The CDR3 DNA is TGCAGTGCTAGGTCGGGTTGGCGCGGGCCAGGAGAGACCCAGTACTTC. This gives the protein CSARSGWRGPGETQYF.

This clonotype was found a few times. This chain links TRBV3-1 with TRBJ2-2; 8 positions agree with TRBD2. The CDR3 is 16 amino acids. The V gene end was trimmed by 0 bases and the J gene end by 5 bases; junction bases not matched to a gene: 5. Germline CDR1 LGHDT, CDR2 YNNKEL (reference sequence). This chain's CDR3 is CASSQEAGVRTGELFF. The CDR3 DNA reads TGTGCCAGCAGCCAAGAAGCGGGAGTGAGAACCGGGGAGCTGTTTTTT.

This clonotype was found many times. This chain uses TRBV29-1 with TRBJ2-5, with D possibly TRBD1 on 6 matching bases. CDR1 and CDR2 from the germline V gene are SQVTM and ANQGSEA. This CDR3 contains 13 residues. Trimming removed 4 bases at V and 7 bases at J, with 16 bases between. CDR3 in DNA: TGCAGCGTTGGAGGACAGTCTCCATGGACCCAGTACTTC. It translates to CSVGGQSPWTQYF. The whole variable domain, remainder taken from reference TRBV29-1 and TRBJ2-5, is SAVISQKPSRDICQRGTSLTIQCQVDSQVTMMFWYRQQPGQSLTLIATANQGSEATYESGFVIDKFPISRPNLTFSTLTVSNMSPEDSSIYLCSVGGQSPWTQYFGPGTRLLVL.

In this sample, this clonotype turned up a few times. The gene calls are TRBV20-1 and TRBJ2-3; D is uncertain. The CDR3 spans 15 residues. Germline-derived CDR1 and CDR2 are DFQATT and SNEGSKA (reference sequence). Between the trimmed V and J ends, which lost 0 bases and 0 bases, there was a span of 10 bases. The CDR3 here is CSARDIQTSTDTQYF. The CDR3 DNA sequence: TGCAGTGCTAGAGATATACAGACTAGCACAGATACGCAGTATTTT.

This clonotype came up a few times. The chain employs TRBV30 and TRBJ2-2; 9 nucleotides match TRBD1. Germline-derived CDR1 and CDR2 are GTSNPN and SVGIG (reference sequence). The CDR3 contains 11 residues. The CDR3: CAGQGNGELFF. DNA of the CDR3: TGTGCGGGACAGGGAAACGGGGAGCTGTTTTTT.

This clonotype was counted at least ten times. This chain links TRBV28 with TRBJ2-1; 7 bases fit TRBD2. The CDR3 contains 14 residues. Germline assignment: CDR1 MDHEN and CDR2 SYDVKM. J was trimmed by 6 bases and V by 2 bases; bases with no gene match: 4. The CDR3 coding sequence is TGTGCCAGCAGTTTAGCGGGAGACCCCAATGAGCAGTTCTTC. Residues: CASSLAGDPNEQFF.

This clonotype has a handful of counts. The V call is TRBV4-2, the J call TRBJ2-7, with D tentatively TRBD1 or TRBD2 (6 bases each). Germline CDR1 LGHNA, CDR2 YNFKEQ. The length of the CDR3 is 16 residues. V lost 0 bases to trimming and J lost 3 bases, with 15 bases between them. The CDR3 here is CASSQEGGGLYYEQYF. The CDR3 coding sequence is TGTGCCAGCAGCCAAGAAGGGGGAGGCCTCTACTACGAGCAGTACTTC.

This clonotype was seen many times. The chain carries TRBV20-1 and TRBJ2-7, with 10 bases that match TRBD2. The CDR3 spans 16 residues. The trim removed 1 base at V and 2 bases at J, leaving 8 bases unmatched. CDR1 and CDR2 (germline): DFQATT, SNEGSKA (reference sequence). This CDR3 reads CSARVFRTSGPYEQYF. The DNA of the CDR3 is TGCAGTGCTAGAGTATTCAGGACTAGCGGCCCCTACGAGCAGTACTTC.